This TCR beta chain derives from a study of blood T cell repertoires in COVID-19. The overall study: Samples came from the United States, Italy and Spain, spanning acute and convalescent COVID-19. Nucleic acid was either cDNA or gDNA, and it came from T cells, B-cell-depleted T cells, or PBMCs.

Authors' analysis steps: Amplification with reference gene primers provided the estimates of nucleated cell counts. The protocol was immunoSEQ multiplex PCR, while the TCRdb copy is restricted to in-frame clones and leaves out a portion. The DNA was the basis for D and trimming; V, J and clone size are from that table. There are 310,000 or so clones in the sample; roughly 90% occur only once, and under 7.5% lies in the top ten. Trimming cost V 1 base and J 8 bases, with 11 bases left between them. CDR3 size: 13 residues. Looked up from germline, CDR1 is MRHNA and CDR2 is SNTAGT. Sample: peripheral blood. The V gene is TRBV6-4, the J gene TRBJ1-1, with D unresolved. The source is a man aged 18 to 29 who had recovered from COVID-19. The CDR3 DNA reads as TGTGCCAGCAGTGACTTACCTCGGGGAGAAGCTTTCTTT. It encodes CASSDLPRGEAFF.